The rows below give T cell receptor beta chains drawn from one sample of a study of blood T cell repertoires in COVID-19. The assay was immunoSEQ multiplex PCR, and TCRdb's table has in-frame clones only and misses some. In the table there are about 440,000 clones, around nine tenths of which are singletons. Sequenced material: peripheral blood. Receptor source: a woman in her twenties or thirties with acute or convalescent COVID-19. Both conserved end residues are part of each CDR3. The D gene is left open where the match is weak. Some rows mark clone size as missing; the rest say once, few, many or name a class of expanded clone.

abundance,j_gene,len,v_gene,d_gene,CDR3aa,CDR3nt
NA,TRBJ2-7,17,TRBV5-1,TRBD1,CASSLELGGTGIDEQYF,TGCGCCAGCAGCTTGGAGCTCGGGGGGACAGGGATTGACGAGCAGTACTTC
NA,TRBJ2-7,14,TRBV6-5,TRBD1,CASSSLTGSYEQYF,TGTGCCAGCAGTTCCCTGACAGGGTCATACGAGCAGTACTTC
NA,TRBJ1-2,13,TRBV30,NA,CAWSQSYYYGYTF,TGTGCCTGGAGTCAGTCTTACTATTATGGCTACACCTTC
once,TRBJ2-3,15,TRBV7-9,TRBD1,CASSKKQGAIDTQYF,TGTGCCAGCAGCAAAAAGCAGGGGGCAATAGATACGCAGTATTTT
NA,TRBJ2-7,15,TRBV5-1,NA,CASSPYRQATYEQYF,TGCGCCAGCAGCCCGTACCGCCAGGCTACCTACGAGCAGTACTTC
NA,TRBJ2-2,16,TRBV28,NA,CASTVLGYDETGELFF,TGTGCCAGCACGGTACTAGGATATGACGAAACCGGGGAGCTGTTTTTT
NA,TRBJ2-7,17,TRBV5-1,NA,CASSLVVSAGGIDEQYF,TGCGCCAGCAGCTTGGTTGTTTCCGCCGGGGGAATCGACGAGCAGTACTTC
NA,TRBJ2-7,14,TRBV4-1,NA,CASSPLGGAYEQYF,TGCGCCAGCAGCCCCCTGGGGGGTGCCTACGAGCAGTACTTC
once,TRBJ1-1,15,TRBV6-5,NA,CASSYSIGANTEAFF,TGTGCCAGCAGTTACTCGATAGGAGCGAACACTGAAGCTTTCTTT
NA,TRBJ1-1,15,TRBV5-6,TRBD1,CASSLIPGGSTEAFF,TGTGCCAGCAGCCTTATCCCAGGGGGGAGCACTGAAGCTTTCTTT
NA,TRBJ1-4,14,TRBV14,TRBD1,CASSQPGTAEKLFF,TGTGCCAGCAGCCAACCCGGGACAGCTGAAAAACTGTTTTTT
few,TRBJ2-2,14,TRBV7-3,TRBD2,CASRLGRGTGELFF,TGTGCCAGCAGACTAGGGCGGGGGACCGGGGAGCTGTTTTTT
NA,TRBJ1-1,15,TRBV14,TRBD1,CASSLWLTGHTEAFF,TGTGCCAGCAGCCTATGGTTGACAGGGCACACTGAAGCTTTCTTT
NA,TRBJ2-1,15,TRBV9,TRBD2,CASSALSGGVNEQFF,TGTGCCAGCAGCGCCCTTAGCGGGGGGGTCAATGAGCAGTTCTTC
NA,TRBJ2-5,18,TRBV6-1,TRBD2,CASSDQGLALLTGETQYF,TGTGCCAGCAGTGACCAGGGACTAGCGCTACTAACGGGGGAGACCCAGTACTTC
NA,TRBJ1-2,13,TRBV7-2,NA,CASSSGLPYGYTF,TGTGCCAGCAGCTCGGGACTCCCCTATGGCTACACCTTC
NA,TRBJ1-2,13,TRBV29-1,NA,CSVDPQGPTGYTF,TGCAGCGTTGATCCCCAGGGCCCCACCGGCTACACCTTC
NA,TRBJ2-1,15,TRBV19,NA,CASSKRAGNYNEQFF,TGTGCCAGTAGTAAGAGGGCGGGGAACTACAATGAGCAGTTCTTC
NA,TRBJ2-5,14,TRBV11-3,TRBD1,CASSDRDSQETQYF,TGTGCCAGCAGCGACCGGGACAGCCAAGAGACCCAGTACTTC
NA,TRBJ1-5,15,TRBV28,NA,CASSLVGGGNQPQHF,TGTGCCAGCAGTTTAGTCGGGGGTGGCAATCAGCCCCAGCATTTT
NA,TRBJ2-5,13,TRBV12-3/TRBV12-4,TRBD2,CASSPGGAETQYF,TGTGCCAGCAGTCCCGGGGGGGCGGAGACCCAGTACTTC
NA,TRBJ2-5,14,TRBV27,TRBD1,CASSSRTGGETQYF,TGTGCCAGCAGTTCGCGGACAGGGGGAGAGACCCAGTACTTC
NA,TRBJ2-7,14,TRBV5-1,TRBD2,CASSTSGGAYEQYF,TGCGCCAGCAGTACTAGCGGGGGGGCCTACGAGCAGTACTTC
NA,TRBJ1-1,14,TRBV6-6,NA,CASSIDWGDTEAFF,TGTGCCAGCAGCATCGACTGGGGGGACACTGAAGCTTTCTTT
NA,TRBJ1-1,15,TRBV6-5,NA,CASSSAGLANTEAFF,TGTGCCAGCAGTTCTGCAGGGTTAGCGAACACTGAAGCTTTCTTT
NA,TRBJ2-1,18,TRBV21-1,NA,CASSANHPDGSSYNEQFF,TGTGCCAGCAGCGCTAATCATCCGGACGGGAGCTCCTACAATGAGCAGTTCTTC
NA,TRBJ2-7,14,TRBV9,TRBD1,CASSPWTGGNEQYF,TGTGCCAGCAGCCCATGGACAGGGGGGAACGAGCAGTACTTC
NA,TRBJ2-3,14,TRBV7-9,NA,CASSFGAYTDTQYF,TGTGCCAGCAGCTTTGGAGCCTACACAGATACGCAGTATTTT
NA,TRBJ2-1,15,TRBV7-8,NA,CASSLDPSDYNEQFF,TGTGCCAGCAGCTTAGACCCCAGTGACTACAATGAGCAGTTCTTC
NA,TRBJ1-6,15,TRBV6-5,NA,CASNHREEYNSPLHF,TGTGCCAGCAACCACCGGGAGGAATATAATTCACCCCTCCACTTT
NA,TRBJ1-2,14,TRBV5-5,TRBD1,CASSRDRGSYGYTF,TGTGCCAGCAGCCGCGACAGGGGTAGTTATGGCTACACCTTC
few,TRBJ1-4,16,TRBV6-2/TRBV6-3,NA,CASSSTAGQDWEKLFF,TGTGCCAGCAGTTCTACCGCCGGACAAGATTGGGAAAAACTGTTTTTT
NA,TRBJ1-3,14,TRBV19,NA,CATTKGGYGNTIYF,TGTGCCACAACGAAGGGAGGGTATGGAAACACCATATATTTT
NA,TRBJ1-1,12,TRBV2,NA,CASMRAGTEAFF,TGTGCCAGCATGCGGGCGGGCACTGAAGCTTTCTTT
NA,TRBJ1-5,16,TRBV2,NA,CASSEILTGENQPQHF,TGTGCCAGCAGTGAAATCCTGACAGGAGAGAATCAGCCCCAGCATTTT
NA,TRBJ1-1,12,TRBV12-3/TRBV12-4,NA,CASSGAIGEAFF,TGTGCCAGCAGTGGGGCTATCGGTGAAGCTTTCTTT
NA,TRBJ2-7,14,TRBV19,NA,CASSIRRDSYEQYF,TGTGCCAGTAGTATTAGGCGGGATTCCTACGAGCAGTACTTC
NA,TRBJ1-2,14,TRBV27,NA,CASSSPGGAYGYTF,TGTGCCAGCAGTTCCCCTGGTGGGGCCTATGGCTACACCTTC
few,TRBJ1-1,13,TRBV2,NA,CASSDRAVTEAFF,TGTGCCAGCAGTGACAGGGCCGTAACTGAAGCTTTCTTT
few,TRBJ2-1,16,TRBV3-1/TRBV3-2,TRBD2,CASSQSGGGAFDEQFF,TGTGCCAGCAGCCAAAGTGGCGGGGGGGCCTTTGATGAGCAGTTCTTC
NA,TRBJ2-5,15,TRBV6-5,NA,CASSYWAGAGETQYF,TGTGCCAGCAGTTACTGGGCGGGGGCCGGGGAGACCCAGTACTTC
NA,TRBJ2-1,15,TRBV13,TRBD2,CASSTERGDYNEQFF,TGTGCCAGCAGCACCGAGCGGGGGGACTACAATGAGCAGTTCTTC